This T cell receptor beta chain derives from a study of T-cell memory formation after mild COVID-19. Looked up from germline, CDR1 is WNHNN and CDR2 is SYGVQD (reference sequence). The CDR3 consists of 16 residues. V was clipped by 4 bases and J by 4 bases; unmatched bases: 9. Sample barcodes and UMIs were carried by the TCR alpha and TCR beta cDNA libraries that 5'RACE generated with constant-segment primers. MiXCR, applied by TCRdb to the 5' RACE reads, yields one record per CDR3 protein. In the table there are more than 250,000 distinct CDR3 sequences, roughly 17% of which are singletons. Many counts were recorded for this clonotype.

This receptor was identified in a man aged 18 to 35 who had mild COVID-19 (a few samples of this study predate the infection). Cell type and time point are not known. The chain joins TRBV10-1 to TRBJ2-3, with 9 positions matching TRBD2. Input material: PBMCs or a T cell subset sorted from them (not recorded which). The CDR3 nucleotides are TGCGCCAGCAGTGGACGGGGGACTAGCACCGCAGATACGCAGTATTTT. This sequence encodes CASSGRGTSTADTQYF.